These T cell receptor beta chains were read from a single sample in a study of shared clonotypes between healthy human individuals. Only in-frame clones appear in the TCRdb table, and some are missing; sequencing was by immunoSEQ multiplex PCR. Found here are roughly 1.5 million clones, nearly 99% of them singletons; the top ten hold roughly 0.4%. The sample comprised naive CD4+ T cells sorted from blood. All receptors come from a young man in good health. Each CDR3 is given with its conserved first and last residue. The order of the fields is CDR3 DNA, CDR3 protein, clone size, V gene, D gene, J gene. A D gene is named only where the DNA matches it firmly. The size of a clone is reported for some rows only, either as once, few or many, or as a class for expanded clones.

TGTGCCAGCAGCTCAGTGGGGCTGGGGGACACTGAAGCTTTCTTT,CASSSVGLGDTEAFF,.,TRBV5-4,.,TRBJ1-1
TGTGCCAGCTCACCTTCGGCGGGACAGGGTCTTCAGCCCCAGCATTTT,CASSPSAGQGLQPQHF,.,TRBV18,TRBD1,TRBJ1-5
TGTGCCTGGAGTGACGGGAGAGCACCCTACGAGCAGTACTTC,CAWSDGRAPYEQYF,.,TRBV30,.,TRBJ2-7
TGTGCCAGCAGCCAAGAGGGGGTAGCAACCTACGAGCAGTACTTC,CASSQEGVATYEQYF,.,TRBV14,.,TRBJ2-7
TGTGCCAGCAGCTTAGTTGTGTACACTGAAGCTTTCTTT,CASSLVVYTEAFF,.,TRBV11-1,.,TRBJ1-1
TGCGCCAGCAGTTTAGCGGGAGCCCGCGAGCAGTACTTC,CASSLAGAREQYF,once,TRBV10-1,TRBD2,TRBJ2-7
TGTGCCAGCCAGGTTCCACCAGATACGCAGTATTTT,CASQVPPDTQYF,.,TRBV2,.,TRBJ2-3
TGCAGCATCGGGAGAGACTCCTACGAGCAGTACTTC,CSIGRDSYEQYF,.,TRBV29-1,.,TRBJ2-7
TGTGCCATCAGTCGGAGCGGGAGGGGGGAGACCCAGTACTTC,CAISRSGRGETQYF,.,TRBV10-3,TRBD2,TRBJ2-5
TGTGCCATCAGCCGACAGGAGGGAGGCACAGATACGCAGTATTTT,CAISRQEGGTDTQYF,.,TRBV10-3,.,TRBJ2-3
TGTGCCAGCATTCACGGGCCCGCCGGGGAGCTGTTTTTT,CASIHGPAGELFF,.,TRBV7-8,.,TRBJ2-2
TGTGCCAGCAGCTCTTACGGGGTGTTGGTCGACACTGAAGCTTTCTTT,CASSSYGVLVDTEAFF,.,TRBV5-6,.,TRBJ1-1
TGTGCCAGCAGCGTTGGCGGGGGCGGCGGGGAGCTGTTTTTT,CASSVGGGGGELFF,.,TRBV9,.,TRBJ2-2
TGTGCCAGCGCCCCAGGGGCCTTGGGGGAGCTGTTTTTT,CASAPGALGELFF,.,TRBV6-6,.,TRBJ2-2
TGTGCCAGTAGTATCCGAGGTGGACTAGCGGGCTCCTACGAGCAGTACTTC,CASSIRGGLAGSYEQYF,.,TRBV19,TRBD2,TRBJ2-7
TGTGCCAGCAGCTTGGCGCTAGCGGGAGTTAGCATTCAGTACTTC,CASSLALAGVSIQYF,.,TRBV5-6,TRBD2,TRBJ2-4
TGTGCCAGCAGCGTAGGGGTTAGCGGGAGGACGGTCGAGCAGTACTTC,CASSVGVSGRTVEQYF,.,TRBV9,TRBD2,TRBJ2-7
TGTGCCAGCAGCCGGGACCTTCTGCCCCAGCATTTT,CASSRDLLPQHF,.,TRBV7-9,.,TRBJ1-5
TGTGCCAGCAGCCACCGGGACAGGGGTATTGAGCAGTTCTTC,CASSHRDRGIEQFF,.,TRBV7-8,TRBD1,TRBJ2-1
TGCAGCGTTGAAGGGGGGGGAAGTACGTACGAGCAGTACTTC,CSVEGGGSTYEQYF,.,TRBV29-1,TRBD2,TRBJ2-7
TGTGCCAGTAGTATCGCGTCCACCTACAATGAGCAGTTCTTC,CASSIASTYNEQFF,.,TRBV19,.,TRBJ2-1
TGTGCCAGCAGCCTACAGGGTATCGGGGAGCTGTTTTTT,CASSLQGIGELFF,.,TRBV5-8,.,TRBJ2-2
TGTGCCAGCAGTACAGGGGGGCTTGGCTACACCTTC,CASSTGGLGYTF,.,TRBV28,TRBD1,TRBJ1-2
TGTGCCAGCAGTGTCACTAGAGCCGGGGAGCTGTTTTTT,CASSVTRAGELFF,.,TRBV2,.,TRBJ2-2
TGCGCCAGCAGCTTGGCTCTGGATGTCTCTGAAGCTTTCTTT,CASSLALDVSEAFF,.,TRBV5-1,.,TRBJ1-1
TGTGCCAGCACCATAACGGGGGGGGACCGAGAGACCCAGTACTTC,CASTITGGDRETQYF,.,TRBV6-5,TRBD2,TRBJ2-5
TGCGCCAGCAGCTTGGTGGGGGTCTACGAGCAGTACTTC,CASSLVGVYEQYF,.,TRBV5-1,.,TRBJ2-7
TGTGCCAGCACCAGGGGACTAGCGGGAGTGGCCGGGGAGCTGTTTTTT,CASTRGLAGVAGELFF,.,TRBV5-4,TRBD2,TRBJ2-2
TGCGCCAGCAGCTTGGTAATACTAGCGGGAGGCCTAACGAGCACAGATACGCAGTATTTT,CASSLVILAGGLTSTDTQYF,.,TRBV5-1,TRBD2,TRBJ2-3
TGTGCCAGCACCAAGTCCCCGGGACAGATATCGGGCTACACCTTC,CASTKSPGQISGYTF,once,TRBV9,TRBD1,TRBJ1-2
TGTGCCAGCAGCTTAGGGACAGGCAATCAGCCCCAGCATTTT,CASSLGTGNQPQHF,once,TRBV7-9,.,TRBJ1-5
TGCAGCGTTGGGACAGGGGTTGCTCTCGAGCAGTACTTC,CSVGTGVALEQYF,.,TRBV29-1,TRBD1,TRBJ2-7
TGTGCCATTGGGACTAGCGGCACCAACAATGAGCAGTTCTTC,CAIGTSGTNNEQFF,.,TRBV10-3,TRBD2,TRBJ2-1
TGTGCCAGCAGCCTCCTGGACCATTACGAGCAGTACTTC,CASSLLDHYEQYF,.,TRBV28,.,TRBJ2-7
TGTGCCAGCTCACCACTTCCACGACCGCGTATCTCTGGAAACACCATATATTTT,CASSPLPRPRISGNTIYF,.,TRBV18,.,TRBJ1-3
TGTGCCAGTAGCGGGAGGGCCTTAAAGTCCTACGAGCAGTACTTC,CASSGRALKSYEQYF,.,TRBV19,TRBD2,TRBJ2-7
TGTGCCTCCCCTGGACGTCGCGGGAGGGCCCACAATGAGCAGTTCTTC,CASPGRRGRAHNEQFF,once,TRBV30,TRBD2,TRBJ2-1
TGTGCCAGCAGCTTAGCGGGGGCGGCGAACACTGAAGCTTTCTTT,CASSLAGAANTEAFF,.,TRBV7-2,.,TRBJ1-1
TGTGCCAGCAGCGTAGTGGGGGACCATGGCTACACCTTC,CASSVVGDHGYTF,.,TRBV9,.,TRBJ1-2
TGCGCCAGCAGCCCGAGGGTACAGGTCCTACGCTCCTACGAGCAGTACTTC,CASSPRVQVLRSYEQYF,.,TRBV5-1,.,TRBJ2-7
TGTGCCAGCAGTGATCTTGGGCCCTACGAGCAGTACTTC,CASSDLGPYEQYF,.,TRBV6-1,.,TRBJ2-7
TGTGCCAGCAGCTCCGGGTCCGGAGAGACCCAGTACTTC,CASSSGSGETQYF,.,TRBV5-5,.,TRBJ2-5
TGCGCCAGCAGCTTGCCCACAGGGCATGGGGGAAACACCATATATTTT,CASSLPTGHGGNTIYF,.,TRBV5-1,.,TRBJ1-3
TGCAGCGTTGAAGGTGGGGCTAACGAGCAGTACTTC,CSVEGGANEQYF,.,TRBV29-1,.,TRBJ2-7
TGTGCCAGCAGCTTGGGGGTTGATGAGCAGTTCTTC,CASSLGVDEQFF,.,TRBV11-3,.,TRBJ2-1
TGTGCCAGCAGGGGGCGTAGCAATGGCTACACCTTC,CASRGRSNGYTF,.,TRBV6-5,.,TRBJ1-2
TGTGCCAGCAGCTCGGGCCCACCACCCTACGAGCAGTACTTC,CASSSGPPPYEQYF,.,TRBV7-7,.,TRBJ2-7
TGTGCCAGCAGGGGGAGAGGCGACACTGAAGCTTTCTTT,CASRGRGDTEAFF,once,TRBV25-1,.,TRBJ1-1
TGTGCCACCCACCCTCCGGGACAGTACTACGAGCAGTACTTC,CATHPPGQYYEQYF,.,TRBV6-5,TRBD1,TRBJ2-7
TGCGCCAGCAGCCAACTCGGGCCTTACAATGAGCAGTTCTTC,CASSQLGPYNEQFF,.,TRBV4-1,.,TRBJ2-1
TGTGCCAGCAGCCACGGACTAGCGGGCTACGAGCAGTACTTC,CASSHGLAGYEQYF,.,TRBV7-9,TRBD2,TRBJ2-7
TGTGCCAGCCGTAGCGCCACTGAAGCTTTCTTT,CASRSATEAFF,.,TRBV28,.,TRBJ1-1
TGTGCCAGCAGCCTTATTGGGACTGCGAACACCGGGGAGCTGTTTTTT,CASSLIGTANTGELFF,.,TRBV11-2,.,TRBJ2-2
TGTGCCAGCAGTCGTGGCAGAACAAATGAAAAACTGTTTTTT,CASSRGRTNEKLFF,.,TRBV2,.,TRBJ1-4